This T cell receptor beta chain derives from a study of blood T cells in healthy people across ages (dated by TCRdb to between 2015 and 2017). Some background on the complete study: Template switching captured roughly one uniquely barcoded TCR beta cDNA molecule per two T cells in model experiments. Age-related changes in TCR beta repertoire diversity were measured in the study by deep sequencing normalized with unique cDNA molecular identifiers. Four age groups were formed from the donors: young (average about 15 years), middle-aged (approximately 40), aged (over 55) and long-lived (82). Using the same blood draw, the study looked at two additional independent replicas of 1 million unique cDNA reads for two donors, one aged 18 to 30 and the other aged 80 or older.

Systemically healthy Caucasian individuals from Russia, approximately 39 in total and aged roughly 6 to 100 years, were included as donors. Each donor gave ten milliliters of peripheral blood, collected into EDTA-treated Vacutainer tubes. PBMCs were isolated by Ficoll-Paque density-gradient centrifugation, with at least 7 million obtained per sample. Trizol reagent was used to extract total RNA from the PBMCs, yielding at least 6 micrograms per sample. Naive CD45RAhigh/CD27high T cell percentages were measured by flow cytometry on a PBMC aliquot from every donor. About this clonotype: Which antigen it targets is not known. Base qualities are not recorded, but no much larger clone differs from it by a single base.

Study-wide conclusions, independent of this receptor: There was a strong correlation between observed TCR beta diversity and the percentage of naive T cells measured by flow cytometry. Donor CMV infection status was unknown, potentially confounding age-related changes in expanded clonotypes. Compared with the aged group, the long-lived group had more naive CD4+ T cells, fewer expanded clones and increased TCR diversity, suggesting age selection. Because profiling used bulk unsorted PBMCs, naive and antigen-experienced compartments could not be compared conclusively. Observed TCR beta diversity per million T cells fell roughly linearly with age, and a significant reduction was already apparent by age around 39. Estimates of total diversity based on one million sequenced T cells were considered lower bounds and underestimates.

To prepare the library, 5' RACE was applied. TCRdb shows the sequencer as Illumina HiSeq 2500. The second PCR ran for about 7 to 11 cycles and used a J-beta primer mix along with a sample-barcoded 5' primer. Each TCR beta cDNA molecule received a unique molecular identifier from a template-switch 5' adaptor carrying 12 random nucleotides. At least 2.5 million CDR3-containing paired-end reads were obtained from each sample. The Mint cDNA synthesis kit, primed by a TRBC-specific oligonucleotide, was used to synthesize first-strand cDNA from all RNA. Following uracil-DNA glycosylase treatment, a first 18-cycle PCR with universal primers M1SS and BC2_uni_R was performed on all cDNA. From the authors' description of their analysis: Normalization of each sample was performed by random selection of 1 million high-quality reads, each carrying a distinct molecular identifier. Instead of being binned into consensus sequences, reads that shared molecular identifiers were thrown out. MiTCR, set to a Q25 quality threshold and the strictest error-elimination algorithm, was used for CDR3 identification, clonotype clustering and error correction. A nonparametric unseen species model with Euler transformation was used to estimate a lower bound on total TCR beta diversity. The public reads were run again by TCRdb, first through fastp at Q25 and then through MiXCR, and only productive beta chains were kept. CDR3 protein sequences are deduplicated, and each keeps its most common genes and DNA. Here the V and J calls rest on TCRdb's processing, not on the authors' analysis. Across this sample there are more than 900,000 distinct CDR3 sequences, with about 23% seen only once. The top ten hold approximately 0.75% of the sample.

V was cut back by 5 bases and J by 8 bases, leaving a gap of 18 bases between them. The cysteine opens and the phenylalanine closes a CDR3 of 14 amino acids. The entry retains the CDR3 DNA only, 42 bases that are in frame from base 1. In addition, the sample was reused for a study of T cells of mothers and their children. The other study reports the following: The donors were nine systemically healthy Caucasian individuals, made up of three mothers and their six children. cDNA synthesis consumed the entire amount of extracted RNA, loaded at approximately 1.4 ug RNA in each 15 ul reaction. In the second PCR, the M1S primer added sample barcodes and 2-4 random nucleotides. Over 9.5 million TCR beta CDR3 reads were obtained for each mother, and about 3 million reads were obtained for each child. Thymic selection shapes the output of TCR recombination in a similar way in related and unrelated pairs, and inherited differences have a minor effect. Related mother-child pairs always showed normalized repertoire overlap that was slightly higher than in unrelated mother-child pairs, though the difference was never significant. With a sensitivity of approximately 96 clones per million clonotypes, no persistent microchimeric T cell clones were detected. The study used deep NGS to compare TCR beta repertoires of mothers and children, seeking features distinguishing related mother-child pairs from unrelated individuals. Mothers averaged around 40 +/- 4 years of age and children averaged about 10 +/- 4 years. After adapter ligation was performed with NEBNext reagents, the libraries were sequenced on an Illumina HiSeq 2000 with 100+100 nt paired-end reads. To prevent cross-contamination, the mother and child libraries were prepared a month apart and were sequenced in separate runs. Each donor had between roughly 500,000 and 2,100,000 distinct TCR beta clonotypes identified. Naive TCR beta clonotypes were estimated from low-frequency clonotypes matched to each donor's FACS-determined naive share, without sorting.

The TCR sequence derives from a girl aged 2-10 years in good health. The chain is encoded by TRBV12-3 or TRBV12-4 joined to TRBJ1-2; possibly the D gene is TRBD1, per 6 matching bases. The sequencing sample was made of blood. Here is the DNA: TGTGCCAGCAGTCCGCATTACACAGGGAGCGGCTACACCTTC. This translates into CASSPHYTGSGYTF.